The 6 T cell receptor beta chains below were found in one sample sequenced in a study of T cell responses to AZD1222 COVID-19 vaccine. The assay was immunoSEQ multiplex PCR, and TCRdb's table has in-frame clones only and misses some. The repertoire has some 150,000 clones, about 88% of them found once; the top ten carry about 19%. The material sequenced was peripheral blood, taken on day 0 of AZD1222 vaccination. These receptor sequences come from an adult in good health.

This chain connects TRBV6-5 to TRBJ1-6, with a weak D call TRBD1 (6 bases). The CDR3 runs 15 residues. With 0 bases removed from V and 10 bases from J, the gap between germline ends came to 13 bases. CDR1 and CDR2 (germline): MNHEY, SVGAGI. The CDR3 here is CASSYSEQGGSPLHF. The CDR3 DNA reads as TGTGCCAGCAGTTACTCGGAACAGGGAGGGTCACCCCTCCACTTT.

V usage is TRBV9 and J usage is TRBJ1-2, with D maybe TRBD1 (6 bases). This CDR3 spans 13 amino acids. Germline V CDR1 and CDR2: SGDLS, YYNGEE. V lost 0 bases and J 8 bases, leaving 11 bases between the germline ends. The CDR3 nucleotides read TGTGCCAGCAGCGTAGTAGAGGGGGACGGCTACACCTTC. Translating it yields CASSVVEGDGYTF.

V and J are TRBV19 and TRBJ1-2; no reliable D call. This CDR3 comprises 13 residues. Germline values: CDR1 LNHDA, CDR2 SQIVND (reference sequence). V shed 3 bases and J shed 3 bases, with 8 bases lying between them. The CDR3 protein is CASSIGSYYGYTF. CDR3 nucleotides: TGTGCCAGTAGTATTGGGTCCTACTATGGCTACACCTTC.

The V and J genes are TRBV14 and TRBJ2-5; 10 nucleotides match TRBD2. Losses at the gene ends were 1 base for V and 4 bases for J; bases not matched to a gene: 9. This CDR3 has 17 residues. Germline V gives CDR1 SGHDN, CDR2 FVKESK. CDR3 coding DNA: TGTGCCAGCAGCCAAGGCGAGCGGGGGGGCCCAGGAGAGACCCAGTACTTC. This translates into CASSQGERGGPGETQYF.

This clone was observed once. This chain connects TRBV12-3 or TRBV12-4 to TRBJ1-2, with D uncertain. This CDR3 is built from 12 residues. The V and J ends lost 6 bases and 4 bases respectively, with 9 bases between them. The CDR3 loop is CASRDTFYGYTF. The CDR3 DNA reads as TGTGCCAGCAGAGACACCTTCTATGGCTACACCTTC.

V and J are TRBV5-6 and TRBJ1-2; D might be TRBD1 (5 bases). Germline loops: CDR1 SGHDT, CDR2 YYEEEE. The CDR3 runs to 13 residues. Trimming took off 0 bases at V and 7 bases at J, with 10 bases between the two ends. The CDR3, as DNA: TGTGCCAGCAGCTTGGGGAGCGGGGGTGGCTACACCTTC. This translates into CASSLGSGGGYTF.